A selection of T cell receptor beta chains follows, all from one sample in a study of beta chain features in type 1 diabetes. Assay used: immunoSEQ multiplex PCR; TCRdb lists only in-frame clones, some missing. The sample includes fewer than 250,000 clones, 13% to 15% of them seen just once. Material for sequencing was naive CD4+ T cells from blood. These receptor sequences come from a woman in her 40s in good health. Both conserved end residues are part of each CDR3. Fields, in order: V gene, D gene, clone size, J gene, CDR3 protein, CDR3 DNA. A D gene is named only where the DNA matches it firmly. The size entry is marked missing in some rows and otherwise reads once, few, many or a size class.

v_gene: TRBV6-6; d_gene: TRBD1; abundance: -; j_gene: TRBJ2-7; CDR3aa: CASSSNRGMRYEQYF; CDR3nt: TGTGCCAGCAGTAGTAACAGGGGTATGAGATACGAGCAGTACTTC
v_gene: TRBV18; d_gene: -; abundance: few; j_gene: TRBJ2-7; CDR3aa: CASSPAGHLPIYEQYF; CDR3nt: TGTGCCAGCTCACCGGCCGGACACTTACCCATCTACGAGCAGTACTTC
v_gene: TRBV6-1; d_gene: -; abundance: few; j_gene: TRBJ1-2; CDR3aa: CASSEAFWEDYGYTF; CDR3nt: TGTGCCAGCAGTGAAGCTTTCTGGGAGGACTATGGCTACACCTTC
v_gene: TRBV7-9; d_gene: -; abundance: many; j_gene: TRBJ1-1; CDR3aa: CASSQGQNTEAFF; CDR3nt: TGTGCCAGCAGCCAGGGACAGAACACTGAAGCTTTCTTT
v_gene: TRBV7-9; d_gene: -; abundance: few; j_gene: TRBJ2-7; CDR3aa: CASSFSPWQSSYEQYF; CDR3nt: TGTGCCAGCAGCTTTTCTCCCTGGCAATCCTCCTACGAGCAGTACTTC
v_gene: TRBV2; d_gene: TRBD1; abundance: -; j_gene: TRBJ1-2; CDR3aa: CASSESTGNNYGYTF; CDR3nt: TGTGCCAGCAGTGAATCGACAGGGAATAACTATGGCTACACCTTC
v_gene: TRBV9; d_gene: TRBD1; abundance: -; j_gene: TRBJ1-1; CDR3aa: CASSVQPQGHTEAFF; CDR3nt: TGTGCCAGCAGCGTCCAGCCACAGGGGCACACTGAAGCTTTCTTT
v_gene: TRBV29-1; d_gene: TRBD1; abundance: -; j_gene: TRBJ2-5; CDR3aa: CSVGDRVETQYF; CDR3nt: TGCAGCGTTGGGGACAGGGTTGAGACCCAGTACTTC
v_gene: TRBV15; d_gene: TRBD1; abundance: few; j_gene: TRBJ2-4; CDR3aa: CATSRDRDRVYF; CDR3nt: TGTGCCACCAGCAGAGACCGGGACAGGGTATACTTC
v_gene: TRBV5-1; d_gene: TRBD1; abundance: few; j_gene: TRBJ1-2; CDR3aa: CASTGQGRYGYTF; CDR3nt: TGCGCCAGCACCGGACAGGGAAGATATGGCTACACCTTC
v_gene: TRBV5-1; d_gene: TRBD2; abundance: few; j_gene: TRBJ2-7; CDR3aa: CASSSRGGASYEQYF; CDR3nt: TGCGCCAGCAGCTCCCGGGGGGGCGCGTCCTACGAGCAGTACTTC
v_gene: TRBV9; d_gene: TRBD2; abundance: -; j_gene: TRBJ2-1; CDR3aa: CASSFRPGTSTNEQFF; CDR3nt: TGTGCCAGCAGCTTCCGACCCGGGACTAGCACCAATGAGCAGTTCTTC
v_gene: TRBV6-5; d_gene: -; abundance: -; j_gene: TRBJ2-1; CDR3aa: CASRQRNEQFF; CDR3nt: TGTGCCAGCCGCCAGCGGAATGAGCAGTTCTTC
v_gene: TRBV5-1; d_gene: TRBD1; abundance: -; j_gene: TRBJ2-6; CDR3aa: CASSLGLRGRGSGANVLTF; CDR3nt: TGCGCCAGCAGCTTGGGCCTAAGGGGGCGAGGTTCTGGGGCCAACGTCCTGACTTTC
v_gene: TRBV5-1; d_gene: -; abundance: -; j_gene: TRBJ1-1; CDR3aa: CASSLVASGLPTEAFF; CDR3nt: TGCGCCAGCAGCTTGGTCGCGTCGGGACTGCCTACTGAAGCTTTCTTT
v_gene: TRBV5-1; d_gene: -; abundance: -; j_gene: TRBJ1-4; CDR3aa: CASSLGQLNEKLFF; CDR3nt: TGCGCCAGCAGCTTGGGACAGCTTAATGAAAAACTGTTTTTT
v_gene: TRBV5-4; d_gene: TRBD2; abundance: few; j_gene: TRBJ2-3; CDR3aa: CASSLRTSASTDTQYF; CDR3nt: TGTGCCAGCAGCCTCAGGACTAGCGCTAGCACAGATACGCAGTATTTT
v_gene: TRBV5-4; d_gene: TRBD2; abundance: few; j_gene: TRBJ2-5; CDR3aa: CASSEGLAGLETQYF; CDR3nt: TGTGCCAGCAGCGAGGGACTAGCGGGACTGGAGACCCAGTACTTC
v_gene: TRBV19; d_gene: -; abundance: few; j_gene: TRBJ2-1; CDR3aa: CASSKRGQIYNEQFF; CDR3nt: TGTGCCAGTAGTAAGAGGGGACAAATTTACAATGAGCAGTTCTTC
v_gene: TRBV28; d_gene: -; abundance: few; j_gene: TRBJ1-5; CDR3aa: CASSSPPGWQPQHF; CDR3nt: TGTGCCAGCAGTTCTCCCCCAGGTTGGCAGCCCCAGCATTTT
v_gene: TRBV7-9; d_gene: -; abundance: many; j_gene: TRBJ2-7; CDR3aa: CASSLLGTVSEQYF; CDR3nt: TGTGCCAGCAGCTTACTGGGGACTGTATCCGAGCAGTACTTC
v_gene: TRBV19; d_gene: TRBD1; abundance: few; j_gene: TRBJ1-5; CDR3aa: CASSVGTGDEYF; CDR3nt: TGTGCCAGTAGTGTCGGGACAGGGGATGAGTATTTT
v_gene: TRBV2; d_gene: -; abundance: few; j_gene: TRBJ1-4; CDR3aa: CASSAPGVGNEKLFF; CDR3nt: TGTGCCAGCAGTGCTCCGGGTGTGGGTAATGAAAAACTGTTTTTT
v_gene: TRBV10-3; d_gene: -; abundance: many; j_gene: TRBJ1-6; CDR3aa: CAISERGIVPLHF; CDR3nt: TGTGCCATCAGTGAGCGGGGGATCGTACCCCTCCACTTT
v_gene: TRBV11-3; d_gene: -; abundance: few; j_gene: TRBJ2-1; CDR3aa: CASSPRLSGTYNEQFF; CDR3nt: TGTGCCAGCAGCCCCCGGCTTTCGGGAACCTACAATGAGCAGTTCTTC
v_gene: TRBV7-9; d_gene: -; abundance: few; j_gene: TRBJ2-1; CDR3aa: CASSSRQLHNEQFF; CDR3nt: TGTGCCAGCAGCTCACGACAGCTACACAATGAGCAGTTCTTC
v_gene: TRBV5-1; d_gene: TRBD2; abundance: -; j_gene: TRBJ2-3; CDR3aa: CASSAGGTSGGQDTQYF; CDR3nt: TGCGCCAGCAGCGCCGGCGGGACTAGCGGGGGACAAGATACGCAGTATTTT